The 20 T cell receptor beta chains listed next were all sequenced from one sample in a study of spatial heterogeneity in lung cancer. TCRdb recomputed calls from the 5' RACE reads with MiXCR, one row per CDR3 protein. Among tens of thousands of distinct CDR3 sequences listed, 4% to 6% were seen once. Time point denoted: sample taken at primary tumor resection. Sequencing covered unsorted whole RNA taken from tumor, nontumor lung or frozen PBMC. Sequences were derived from PBMCs, sampled at surgery. Source of these receptors: a female donor with early-stage non-small cell lung cancer.

At least ten counts were recorded for this clonotype. This sequence joins TRBV6-5 and TRBJ1-3; 10 nucleotides align to TRBD1. Germline CDR1 is MNHEY and CDR2 is SVGAGI. CDR3 length: 16 residues. Losses at the gene ends were 6 bases for V and 0 bases for J; bases not matched to a gene: 5. CDR3 sequence reads: CASSRTGGSSGNTIYF. CDR3 sequence (DNA): TGTGCCAGCAGCAGGACAGGGGGAAGCTCTGGAAACACCATATATTTT.

The genes are TRBV12-3 or TRBV12-4 and TRBJ2-5; no definite D call. Trimming stripped 3 bases from V and 5 bases from J, with 10 bases between. CDR3 length: 13 residues. CDR3 residues: CASSLWQRETQYF. In nucleotides, the CDR3 is TGTGCCAGCAGTTTGTGGCAGAGGGAGACCCAGTACTTC.

As concerns this clonotype: One base away lies a much larger clone, so this may be a sequencing read error. The chain couples TRBV29-1 to TRBJ1-2, with 7 bases fitting TRBD1. The CDR3 spans 11 residues. The germline gives CDR1 SQVTM, CDR2 ANQGSEA. This CDR3 is CSGGTDYGYAF. CDR3 DNA: TGCAGCGGTGGGACAGACTATGGCTACGCCTTC. Full variable domain (rest looked up from reference TRBV29-1 and TRBJ1-2): SAVISQKPSRDICQRGTSLTIQCQVDSQVTMMFWYRQQPGQSLTLIATANQGSEATYESGFVIDKFPISRPNLTFSTLTVSNMSPEDSSIYLCSGGTDYGYAFGSGTRLTVV.

The table lists this clonotype with many counts. The V call is TRBV7-9, the J call TRBJ1-4, with D unresolved. Trimming shortened V by 4 bases and J by 6 bases, and 9 bases separated the two germline ends. CDR3 length: 13 residues. Looked up from germline, CDR1 is SEHNR and CDR2 is FQNEAQ (reference sequence). For the CDR3, the DNA is TGTGCCAGCAGCTCGCGTCAAGATGAAAAACTGTTTTTT. It specifies CASSSRQDEKLFF.

At least ten counts were recorded for this clonotype. The chain uses TRBV5-1 and TRBJ1-1; D remains unclear. Germline CDR1 and CDR2: SGHRS and YFSETQ. V lost 6 bases and J lost 7, with 10 bases in between. The length of the CDR3 is 11 residues. The CDR3 here is CASTEGLEAFF. The CDR3 coding sequence is TGCGCCAGCACGGAGGGCCTTGAAGCTTTCTTT.

This clonotype was recorded at least ten times. The chain is built from TRBV12-3 or TRBV12-4 and TRBJ1-5; D is undetermined. This CDR3 contains 12 residues. Trimming took off 4 bases at V and 4 bases at J, with 5 bases between the two ends. CDR3 residues: CASSSENQPQHF. CDR3 bases: TGTGCCAGCAGTTCCGAGAATCAGCCCCAGCATTTT.

This clonotype was picked up many times. V gene TRBV7-2 combines with J gene TRBJ1-4; 9 nucleotides match TRBD1. The V gene end was trimmed by 2 bases and the J gene end by 5 bases; junction bases not matched to a gene: 3. The germline V gene encodes CDR1 SGHTA and CDR2 FQGNSA. The CDR3 runs 15 residues. The CDR3 here is CASSLYRGQNEKLFF. The CDR3 region has the DNA TGTGCCAGCAGCTTATACAGGGGGCAGAATGAAAAACTGTTTTTT.

This clonotype has ten or more counts. V usage is TRBV20-1 and J usage is TRBJ2-7, with TRBD1 identical over 7 bases. CDR3 length: 16 residues. Germline V gene sequence: CDR1 DFQATT, CDR2 SNEGSKA (reference sequence). V was pared by 3 bases and J by 3 bases, with 14 bases of the junction left unmatched. In DNA form, the CDR3 reads TGCAGTGCTAGTTGGGTCGGGCCAGGGGGTTACTACGAGCAGTACTTC. Residues: CSASWVGPGGYYEQYF.

This clonotype appeared many times. The CDR3 sequence: CSARGGTDTQYF. The CDR3 DNA reads as TGCAGTGCCCGAGGGGGCACAGATACGCAGTATTTT. This rearrangement joins TRBV20-1 to TRBJ2-3; D possibly uses TRBD1 or TRBD2 (5 bases each). The V end was cut by 6 bases, the J end by 1 base, with 8 bases between. CDR3 length equals 12 residues. Germline V lookup: CDR1 DFQATT, CDR2 SNEGSKA (reference sequence).

The chain employs TRBV23-1 and TRBJ2-7, with TRBD1 as a possible D gene (6 bases). TRBV23-1 is placed among ORFs of uncertain function. The CDR3 consists of 15 residues. V lost 7 bases and J lost 0, with 16 bases in between. The CDR3 loop is CASTHRDIYSYEQYF. The CDR3 DNA is TGCGCCAGCACTCACCGGGACATCTACTCCTACGAGCAGTACTTC.

The chain couples TRBV3-1 to TRBJ2-7; D may be TRBD1 (6 bases). The CDR3 covers 17 residues. Germline loops: CDR1 LGHDT, CDR2 YNNKEL (reference sequence). V was cut by 1 base and J by 1 base, with 17 bases left in between. The CDR3 sequence: CASSQVSDPGESYEQYF. The CDR3 bases are TGTGCCAGCAGCCAAGTTAGCGACCCAGGGGAGTCCTACGAGCAGTACTTC.

There are a few counts of this clonotype. J is TRBJ1-2 and V is TRBV30, with D unresolved. Trimming removed 6 bases at V and 4 bases at J, with 9 bases between. The germline gives CDR1 GTSNPN, CDR2 SVGIG (reference sequence). The CDR3 contains 11 residues. The CDR3 spells CACTQSYGYTF. CDR3 DNA sequence: TGTGCCTGTACGCAGAGCTATGGCTACACCTTC.

This clonotype has a handful of counts. The V and J genes are TRBV20-1 and TRBJ2-3, with D unclear. Germline V gene lookup returns CDR1 DFQATT and CDR2 SNEGSKA (reference sequence). This CDR3 spans 15 amino acids. With 6 bases removed from V and 6 bases from J, the gap between germline ends came to 22 bases. The CDR3 protein is CSAPSAANPTDTQYF. CDR3 bases: TGCAGTGCGCCTTCGGCGGCTAATCCCACGGATACGCAGTATTTT.

This clonotype was counted at least ten times. This rearrangement joins TRBV6-5 to TRBJ2-3; D ambiguous. This CDR3 is built from 12 residues. V shed 9 bases and J shed 4 bases, with 11 bases lying between them. CDR1 and CDR2 from the germline V gene are MNHEY and SVGAGI. For the CDR3, the DNA is TGTGCCAGTGGAAATGTCGCAGATACGCAGTATTTT. It is translated as CASGNVADTQYF.

Ten or more counts support this clonotype. V is TRBV5-1 and J is TRBJ2-1; D might be TRBD1 (5 bases). This CDR3 comprises 14 residues. Germline assignment: CDR1 SGHRS and CDR2 YFSETQ. V lost 1 base, J lost 6 bases, and 11 bases lay in between. CDR3 nucleotide sequence: TGCGCCAGCAGCTTGTGGGGCACGGGCAATGAGCAGTTCTTC. It codes for CASSLWGTGNEQFF.

The sample holds many counts of this clonotype. This chain connects TRBV24-1 to TRBJ2-1; D remains ambiguous. This CDR3 region has 14 residues. The germline gives CDR1 KGHDR, CDR2 SFDVKD. Trimming removed 2 bases at V and 8 bases at J, with 12 bases between. As DNA, the CDR3 is TGTGCCACCAGTGATTACGAGCGTCTCGATGAGCAGTTCTTC. This sequence encodes CATSDYERLDEQFF.

This clonotype was recorded at least ten times. The rearrangement links TRBV5-1 to TRBJ1-1; 8 positions match TRBD1. This CDR3 has 13 residues. Germline trimming cut 2 bases from V and 7 bases from J; bases unmatched to any gene: 4. Germline V CDR1 and CDR2: SGHRS, YFSETQ. CDR3 amino acids: CASSLDRGVEAFF. CDR3 bases: TGCGCCAGCAGCTTAGACAGGGGAGTTGAAGCTTTCTTT.

This clonotype was seen only once. The chain employs TRBV4-3 and TRBJ1-2; maybe TRBD1 (5 bases). Germline CDR1 LGHNA, CDR2 YSLEER. CDR3 size: 15 residues. V was cut by 4 bases and J by 4 bases, with 16 bases left in between. The CDR3 reads CASSPGTFLGYGYTF. CDR3 bases: TGCGCCAGCAGCCCAGGGACGTTCCTGGGCTATGGCTACACCTTC.

In this sample, this clonotype turned up many times. The chain couples TRBV20-1 to TRBJ2-1; 12 bases align to TRBD2. The CDR3 has 16 amino acids. V was pared by 0 bases and J by 5 bases, with 5 bases of the junction left unmatched. The germline gives CDR1 DFQATT, CDR2 SNEGSKA (reference sequence). CDR3: CSARDPLAGGNNEQFF. The CDR3 nucleotides read TGCAGTGCTAGAGATCCACTAGCGGGGGGCAACAATGAGCAGTTCTTC.

This clonotype showed up many times. The rearrangement joins TRBV12-3 or TRBV12-4 to TRBJ2-7, with 7 bases lining up with TRBD1. V was pared by 4 bases and J by 4 bases, with 10 bases of the junction left unmatched. The CDR3 is 15 residues long. CDR3 loop: CASSSLTGHTYEQYF. CDR3 coding DNA: TGTGCCAGCAGTTCATTGACAGGGCACACATACGAGCAGTACTTC.